These T cell receptor beta chains were read from a single sample in a study of T cell repertoires in aging, cancer and after chemotherapy. Via MiXCR, TCRdb re-called the multiplex PCR reads, giving one row per CDR3 protein. The table includes fewer than 12,000 distinct CDR3 sequences, more than 30% detected once. The sequencing input was blood. The receptors derive from a human donor in good health. Both conserved end residues are part of each CDR3. The order of the fields is clone size, V gene, D gene, J gene, CDR3 DNA, CDR3 protein. A D gene is named only where the DNA matches it firmly. Where a row states a size, it is once, few, many or the class of an expanded clone; other rows omit it.

NA	TRBV24-1	NA	TRBJ1-4	TGTGCCACCAGTGATGCCACGGGGTCGGGTCAGGCTAATGAAAAACTGTTTTTT	CATSDATGSGQANEKLFF
NA	TRBV18	NA	TRBJ1-6	TGTGCCAGCTCACCGAAGAGGGAAGGTTCACCCCTCCACTTT	CASSPKREGSPLHF
NA	TRBV6-1	TRBD1	TRBJ1-2	TGTGCCAGCAGAAGACAGGGGGCGCCGAACTATGGCTACACCTTC	CASRRQGAPNYGYTF
medium-sized	TRBV11-3	NA	TRBJ2-2	TGTGCCAGCAGCTTAGCACGGGGCACCGGGGAGCTGTTTTTT	CASSLARGTGELFF
few	TRBV6-9	NA	TRBJ2-3	TGTGCAGAGGGTAGCACAGATACGCAGTATTTT	CAEGSTDTQYF
few	TRBV11-3	TRBD1	TRBJ1-2	TGTGCCAGCAGCCCTGGAGACAGGGAACTCTCCAATGGCTACACCTTC	CASSPGDRELSNGYTF
NA	TRBV6-4	TRBD2	TRBJ2-1	TGTGCCAGCGCGACTAGCGAGTACAATGAGCAGTTCTTC	CASATSEYNEQFF
few	TRBV6-1	NA	TRBJ1-1	TGTGCCAGCAGTGAAAAAAGAAGAGTACGGCAGAACACTGAAGCTTTCTTT	CASSEKRRVRQNTEAFF
NA	TRBV5-4	TRBD2	TRBJ2-3	TGTGCCAGCAGACGACTAGCGGAGAGCACAGATACGCAGTATTTT	CASRRLAESTDTQYF
few	TRBV6-2/TRBV6-3	TRBD2	TRBJ2-1	TGTGCCAGCAAGGGACTAGCGGAGTACAATGAGCAGTTCTTC	CASKGLAEYNEQFF
NA	TRBV5-5	NA	TRBJ2-5	TGTGCCAGCAGCCAAGATATAACGGGGATTGGGACCCAGTACTTC	CASSQDITGIGTQYF
medium-sized	TRBV19	TRBD1	TRBJ2-2	TGTGGTACAGGGGGCATCTCGAACACCGGGGAGCTGTTTTTT	CGTGGISNTGELFF
NA	TRBV15	TRBD1	TRBJ1-2	TGTGCCACCAGCAGAGTCACGGGACAGGCGGTTTACTACACCTTC	CATSRVTGQAVYYTF
NA	TRBV20-1	NA	TRBJ2-1	TGCAGTGCTTTGGTTGGCCACAATGAGCAGTTCTTC	CSALVGHNEQFF
medium-sized	TRBV18	TRBD2	TRBJ2-1	TGTGCCAGCTCACGCGACGCGGGAGGGTCCTACAATGAGCAGTTCTTC	CASSRDAGGSYNEQFF
medium-sized	TRBV6-5	NA	TRBJ2-5	TGTGCCACCTACAGTGTGCGTGAGACCCAGTACTTC	CATYSVRETQYF
NA	TRBV7-9	TRBD2	TRBJ2-2	TGTGCCAGCAGCTCCGGACTAGCGGGAGAGGCCGGGGAGCTGTTTTTT	CASSSGLAGEAGELFF
NA	TRBV6-5	NA	TRBJ1-1	TGTGCCAGCACGGGGACATCAATGAACACTAAAGCTTTCTTT	CASTGTSMNTKAFF
NA	TRBV4-2	NA	TRBJ1-1	TGCGCCAGCAGCCCCCAGGGAGAGAGGGCAAATGAAGCTTTCTTT	CASSPQGERANEAFF
NA	TRBV24-1	NA	TRBJ2-7	TGTGCCACCAGTGATTTGAGGGGGAGAACCTACGAGCAGTACTTC	CATSDLRGRTYEQYF
few	TRBV18	TRBD1	TRBJ1-4	TGTGCCAGCTCACCGCAGTCGGGACAGGGGTATGAAAAACTGTTTTTT	CASSPQSGQGYEKLFF
once	TRBV11-3	TRBD1	TRBJ2-2	TGTGCCAGCAGCTTAGTGGGACAGGGGTCCACCGGGGAGCTGTTTTTT	CASSLVGQGSTGELFF
NA	TRBV5-1	NA	TRBJ1-5	TGCGCCAGCAGCTTGGCAGAAGGCCAGCCCCAGCATTTT	CASSLAEGQPQHF
NA	TRBV28	NA	TRBJ2-5	TGTGCCAGCAGGGGGGGAAGGGACCTAGGGACCCAGTACTTC	CASRGGRDLGTQYF